These 32 T cell receptor beta chains were all obtained from the same sample, sequenced in a study of blood T cell repertoires in COVID-19. The assay was immunoSEQ multiplex PCR, and TCRdb's table has in-frame clones only and misses some. The sample yields approximately 300,000 clones, 70% to 90% seen once. The sample taken for sequencing was PBMCs or T cells enriched from blood (not recorded which). These TCRs come from a man aged 25-45 years who had recovered from COVID-19.

V and J are TRBV4-1 and TRBJ1-3; D ambiguous. Germline V lookup: CDR1 MGHRA, CDR2 YSYEKL. The ends were cut back, 3 bases at V and 0 bases at J, with 12 bases in the middle. This CDR3 is 16 amino acids long. CDR3 nucleotide sequence: TGCGCCAGCAGCCAGGGAGACGCTAGCTCTGGAAACACCATATATTTT. Protein product: CASSQGDASSGNTIYF.

This clone was counted once. The rearrangement uses TRBV27 and TRBJ2-3; 10 bases are a match to TRBD2. The CDR3 contains 16 residues. Germline CDR1 and CDR2: MNHEY and SMNVEV (reference sequence). The V segment lost 0 bases and the J segment 9 bases; nucleotides outside the gene matches: 9. For the CDR3, the DNA is TGTGCCAGCAGTTTATCCCTGAGTAGCGGGGGGCGGACGCAGTATTTT. It specifies CASSLSLSSGGRTQYF.

This sequence joins TRBV6-4 and TRBJ2-1; 9 bases are a match to TRBD2. Germline V gives CDR1 MRHNA, CDR2 SNTAGT. V shed 3 bases, J shed 5 bases, and the junction held 5 bases outside the gene matches. CDR3 length equals 15 residues. The CDR3 DNA is TGTGCCAGCAGTGAGGCTAGCGGGACCAACAATGAGCAGTTCTTC. Its protein is CASSEASGTNNEQFF.

The J gene is TRBJ2-5, the V gene TRBV9, with TRBD2 matching 7 bases. The length of the CDR3 is 14 residues. CDR1 and CDR2 from the germline V gene are SGDLS and YYNGEE. After removal of 4 bases from V and 2 bases from J, the junction contained 5 bases not matched to a gene. The CDR3 sequence: CASSLRGLQETQYF. CDR3 nucleotide sequence: TGTGCCAGCAGCCTGAGGGGACTACAAGAGACCCAGTACTTC.

CDR3 in DNA: TGTGCCAGCAGTCTTAGACAGGGGTATGGCTACACCTTC. Protein: CASSLRQGYGYTF. The chain combines TRBV6-5 with TRBJ1-2; 8 bases align to TRBD1. V dropped 5 bases and J dropped 5; count of bases not matched to a gene: 4. This CDR3 has 13 amino acids. The V gene's germline CDR1 is MNHEY and CDR2 SVGAGI.

V gene TRBV30 combines with J gene TRBJ1-5, with D perhaps matching TRBD1 (5 bases). Germline V gene data show CDR1 as GTSNPN and CDR2 as SVGIG (reference sequence). The V end lost 1 base, the J end lost 0 bases, and 13 bases lay between the germline ends. This CDR3 region has 16 residues. The CDR3 region is CAWSGGEDYSNQPQHF. For the CDR3, the DNA is TGTGCCTGGAGTGGGGGCGAAGATTATAGCAATCAGCCCCAGCATTTT.

This clone was picked up one time. This rearrangement joins TRBV11-2 to TRBJ1-1, with a weak D call TRBD1 (5 bases). This CDR3 comprises 14 residues. V shed 9 bases and J shed 4 bases, with 18 bases lying between them. CDR1 and CDR2 (germline): SGHAT, FQNNGV. CDR3 amino acids: CASSSDGRATEAFF. CDR3 in DNA: TGTGCCAGTTCCTCGGACGGCAGGGCCACTGAAGCTTTCTTT.

This clone was found a few times. The V and J genes are TRBV6-5 and TRBJ1-1; the D is unclear. In germline, CDR1 is MNHEY, CDR2 SVGAGI. V was pared by 0 bases and J by 1 base, with 12 bases between. The CDR3 has 16 residues. The CDR3 nucleotides are TGTGCCAGCAGTTACTCGAGAGGAGGGTGGAACACTGAAGCTTTCTTT. This codes for CASSYSRGGWNTEAFF.

The V call is TRBV29-1, the J call TRBJ1-2; D may be TRBD1 (5 bases). The V gene lost 3 bases and the J gene lost 3 bases, with 17 bases spanning the gap. CDR1 and CDR2 from the germline V gene are SQVTM and ANQGSEA. There are 15 residues in the CDR3. In nucleotides, the CDR3 is TGCAGCGTTGATGGGGCACCCGGCGGTGACTATGGCTACACCTTC. Translation: CSVDGAPGGDYGYTF.

The rearrangement links TRBV5-5 to TRBJ2-3; D call uncertain. Per the germline V gene, CDR1 is SGHKS and CDR2 is YYEKEE (reference sequence). There are 15 residues in the CDR3. The V end lost 2 bases, the J end lost 2 bases, and 12 bases lay between the germline ends. The CDR3 nucleotides are TGTGCCAGCAGCTTTAGCCCAACAACCACAGATACGCAGTATTTT. Translated, it gives CASSFSPTTTDTQYF.

J is TRBJ1-2 and V is TRBV9; D is perhaps TRBD1 (6 bases). The CDR3 sequence is 13 residues long. From germline, CDR1 is SGDLS and CDR2 YYNGEE. The V and J ends lost 5 bases and 4 bases respectively, with 12 bases between them. The CDR3 reads CASSYRDGYGYTF. The CDR3 DNA reads TGTGCCAGCAGTTACAGGGACGGCTATGGCTACACCTTC.

The rearrangement links TRBV11-3 to TRBJ1-3; D is ambiguous. This CDR3 spans 15 amino acids. Germline CDR1 SGHNT, CDR2 YENEEA. Trimming shortened V by 1 base and J by 2 bases, and 9 bases separated the two germline ends. CDR3 coding DNA: TGTGCCAGCAGCTTAGGGAGATCGACTGGAAACACCATATATTTT. Protein product: CASSLGRSTGNTIYF.

The CDR3 DNA is TGCGCCAGCAGCTCGGGACAGGGGGCCGGAAACACCATATATTTT. Residues: CASSSGQGAGNTIYF. The chain links TRBV5-1 to TRBJ1-3, with 12 positions matching TRBD1. This CDR3 is built from 15 residues. With V trimmed by 3 bases and J by 4 bases, 2 bases remained unmatched. Germline CDR1 and CDR2: SGHRS and YFSETQ.

The chain joins TRBV5-1 to TRBJ2-7; D unclear. V shed 0 bases and J shed 2 bases, with 6 bases lying between them. Germline V gene data show CDR1 as SGHRS and CDR2 as YFSETQ. The CDR3 totals 13 residues. The CDR3 coding sequence is TGCGCCAGCAGCTTGGGCAGGCCCTACGAGCAGTACTTC. Translating it yields CASSLGRPYEQYF.

The chain is built from TRBV10-1 and TRBJ2-5; no definite D call. CDR3 length: 10 amino acids. CDR1 is WNHNN, CDR2 SYGVQD, per germline (reference sequence). V shed 7 bases and J shed 12 bases, with 12 bases lying between them. The CDR3: CASISAGKYF. The CDR3 DNA reads as TGCGCCAGCATTTCGGCAGGAAAGTACTTC.

The genes are TRBV7-9 and TRBJ2-1; no reliable D call. Germline-derived CDR1 and CDR2 are SEHNR and FQNEAQ (reference sequence). The CDR3 has 11 amino acids. V lost 5 bases and J 7 bases, leaving 6 bases between the germline ends. This CDR3 is CASSAGNEQFF. The DNA of the CDR3 is TGTGCCAGCAGCGCCGGGAATGAGCAGTTCTTC.

The V gene is TRBV6-4, the J gene TRBJ2-1; 10 positions match TRBD2. The trim removed 0 bases at V and 6 bases at J, leaving 2 bases unmatched. This CDR3 region has 15 residues. The germline V gene encodes CDR1 MRHNA and CDR2 SNTAGT. This CDR3 is CASSDSAGGPNEQFF. In DNA form, the CDR3 reads TGTGCCAGCAGTGACTCAGCGGGAGGGCCCAATGAGCAGTTCTTC.

The chain combines TRBV20-1 with TRBJ1-1; a weak D match, TRBD1 (5 bases). CDR1 DFQATT and CDR2 SNEGSKA come from the germline V gene (reference sequence). This CDR3 contains 11 residues. V lost 3 bases, J lost 11 bases, and 13 bases lay in between. CDR3 in DNA: TGCAGTGCTAGGATATTACGGGGGGCTTTCTTT. Translating it yields CSARILRGAFF.

This chain links TRBV7-9 with TRBJ1-5, with 7 bases lining up with TRBD1. Germline CDR1 and CDR2: SEHNR and FQNEAQ (reference sequence). CDR3 length: 15 amino acids. The V segment lost 0 bases and the J segment 5 bases; nucleotides outside the gene matches: 4. The CDR3 DNA is TGTGCCAGCAGCTTAGCGCAGACAGGGCATCAGCCCCAGCATTTT. It is translated as CASSLAQTGHQPQHF.

The V call is TRBV6-5, the J call TRBJ2-7; 8 nucleotides align to TRBD2. The V gene end was trimmed by 6 bases and the J gene end by 3 bases; junction bases not matched to a gene: 4. Germline assignment: CDR1 MNHEY and CDR2 SVGAGI. This CDR3 is 13 amino acids long. The CDR3 spells CASSLTSGYEQYF. The CDR3 coding sequence is TGTGCCAGCAGCCTCACTAGCGGCTACGAGCAGTACTTC.

CDR3 amino acids: CASSLVLAGNTEAFF. The CDR3 DNA is TGCGCCAGCAGCTTGGTATTGGCAGGGAACACTGAAGCTTTCTTT. The V and J genes are TRBV5-1 and TRBJ1-1, with no clear D. V lost 0 bases and J 1 base, leaving 10 bases between the germline ends. Germline V lookup: CDR1 SGHRS, CDR2 YFSETQ. The CDR3 spans 15 residues.

In its sample, this clone was seen once. For the CDR3, the DNA is TGTGCCAGCAGCAAAGGATCTGCGGGACAGGGGGGCGAGACCCAGTACTTC. Protein sequence: CASSKGSAGQGGETQYF. This chain joins TRBV21-1 and TRBJ2-5; the table names TRBD1, a call not compared with the DNA. TRBV21-1 is a recognized pseudogene. The CDR3 has 17 residues.

The table lists this clone with a few counts. The genes are TRBV19 and TRBJ2-3, with 15 bases identical to TRBD2. Trimming took 6 bases from V and 14 from J; bases not matched to a gene: 6. CDR3 length equals 13 residues. The germline gives CDR1 LNHDA, CDR2 SQIVND (reference sequence). The CDR3: CASRGTSGRSWYF. DNA of the CDR3: TGTGCCAGTAGAGGGACTAGCGGGAGGAGTTGGTATTTT.

The chain joins TRBV27 to TRBJ1-2, with D perhaps matching TRBD1 (5 bases). Germline V gene lookup returns CDR1 MNHEY and CDR2 SMNVEV (reference sequence). Trimming cost V 3 bases and J 0 bases, with 8 bases left between them. This CDR3 contains 14 residues. CDR3 coding DNA: TGTGCCAGCAGTTTCAGGGCCCCTAACTATGGCTACACCTTC. Amino acids: CASSFRAPNYGYTF.

This clone showed up just once. This sequence joins TRBV30 and TRBJ2-3; 10 positions match TRBD2. After removal of 5 bases from V and 3 bases from J, the junction contained 5 bases not matched to a gene. The V gene's germline CDR1 is GTSNPN and CDR2 SVGIG (reference sequence). The CDR3 runs 14 residues. CDR3 DNA sequence: TGTGCCTGGGAGCGGGAGGGGGGAACAGATACGCAGTATTTT. Translation gives CAWEREGGTDTQYF.

This clone occurred once. The chain uses TRBV6-4 and TRBJ2-1; D unresolved. The CDR3 spans 13 residues. Germline V lookup: CDR1 MRHNA, CDR2 SNTAGT. With 2 bases removed from V and 10 bases from J, the gap between germline ends came to 12 bases. In DNA, the CDR3 is TGTGCCAGCAGTGACCGCCCGTCAGTGGAGCAGTTCTTC. The encoded protein is CASSDRPSVEQFF.

In its sample, this clone was seen once. The chain employs TRBV24-1 and TRBJ1-3, with D hard to call. In germline, CDR1 is KGHDR, CDR2 SFDVKD. This CDR3 has 15 residues. The V gene lost 3 bases and the J gene lost 0 bases, with 8 bases spanning the gap. CDR3 in amino acids: CATSDITDSGNTIYF. CDR3 sequence (DNA): TGTGCCACCAGTGATATAACAGACTCTGGAAACACCATATATTTT.

V usage is TRBV28 and J usage is TRBJ2-5, with TRBD2 matching 9 bases. The J segment lost 3 bases and the V segment lost 7 bases, leaving 6 bases of the junction unmatched. The CDR3 length is 14 residues. The germline V gene has CDR1 MDHEN and CDR2 SYDVKM. The CDR3 protein is CASTVGGREETQYF. CDR3 nucleotide sequence: TGTGCCAGCACGGTCGGCGGGAGGGAAGAGACCCAGTACTTC.

The chain employs TRBV3-1 (or the pseudogene TRBV3-2) and TRBJ1-1; 9 bases are shared with TRBD1. Looked up from germline, CDR1 is LGHDT and CDR2 is YNNKEL (reference sequence). There are 15 residues in the CDR3. The V segment lost 5 bases and the J segment 8 bases; nucleotides outside the gene matches: 12. The CDR3 protein is CASSVPLRDREEAFF. CDR3 DNA sequence: TGTGCCAGCAGCGTACCCCTCCGGGACAGGGAGGAAGCTTTCTTT.

The chain joins TRBV19 to TRBJ2-7, with D tentatively TRBD2 (5 bases). This CDR3 contains 14 residues. Germline V lookup: CDR1 LNHDA, CDR2 SQIVND (reference sequence). V dropped 2 bases and J dropped 1 base, with 9 bases sitting between them. The CDR3 DNA sequence: TGTGCCAGTAGTATAAAGAGGGATTCCTACGAGCAGTACTTC. The encoded protein is CASSIKRDSYEQYF. Complete variable domain (other parts from reference TRBV19 and TRBJ2-7): DGGITQSPKYLFRKEGQNVTLSCEQNLNHDAMYWYRQDPGQGLRLIYYSQIVNDFQKGDIAEGYSVSREKKESFPLTVTSAQKNPTAFYLCASSIKRDSYEQYFGPGTRLTVT.

V gene TRBV18 combines with J gene TRBJ2-5; D gene unclear. Germline V lookup: CDR1 KGHSH, CDR2 LQKENI. V lost 0 bases and J 3 bases, leaving 11 bases between the germline ends. The CDR3 spans 15 residues. CDR3 DNA sequence: TGTGCCAGCTCACCACCGGAGTCTCGCAAAGAGACCCAGTACTTC. This sequence encodes CASSPPESRKETQYF.

This clone appeared once. The CDR3 here is CASSAGSGRVSEQYF. The CDR3 coding sequence is TGTGCCAGTAGTGCCGGTAGCGGGAGGGTAAGCGAGCAGTACTTC. The V gene is TRBV19, the J gene TRBJ2-7; TRBD2 agrees at 11 bases. CDR1 LNHDA and CDR2 SQIVND come from the germline V gene (reference sequence). This CDR3 has 15 residues. With 5 bases clipped from V and 6 bases from J, the junction kept 9 bases outside the gene matches.